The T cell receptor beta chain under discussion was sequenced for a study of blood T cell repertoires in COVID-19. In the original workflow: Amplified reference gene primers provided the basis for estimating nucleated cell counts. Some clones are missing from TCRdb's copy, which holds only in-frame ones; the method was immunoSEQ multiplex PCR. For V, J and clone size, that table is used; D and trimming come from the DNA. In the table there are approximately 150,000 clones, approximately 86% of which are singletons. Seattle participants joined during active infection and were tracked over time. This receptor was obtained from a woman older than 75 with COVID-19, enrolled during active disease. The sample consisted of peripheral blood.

CDR3 sequence (DNA): TGTGCCAGCAGCCTAGGGTCGGGGATCGCCTACAATGAGCAGTTCTTC. Its translation: CASSLGSGIAYNEQFF. This chain links TRBV11-3 with TRBJ2-1; possibly TRBD2 for D (5 bases). Germline-derived CDR1 and CDR2 are SGHNT and YENEEA. The V end lost 5 bases, the J end lost 2 bases, and 16 bases lay between the germline ends. The CDR3 runs 16 residues.